Listed here are 10 T cell receptor beta chains from one sample, sequenced in a study of T-cell reconstitution after alpha-beta-depleted transplantation in children. As it was prepared, the TCRbeta library received unique molecular identifiers. MiXCR was run by TCRdb on the PCR reads, yielding one entry per CDR3 protein. The data contain about 460,000 distinct CDR3 sequences, under 15% of them seen just once; the ten biggest clones take up about 5%. The input for sequencing was PBMCs from the stem cell graft donor, taken from the stem cell graft. These receptor sequences come from a human donor who donated a stem cell graft to a child with combined immunodeficiency.

The V call is TRBV6-5, the J call TRBJ1-5, with 7 bases that match TRBD1. The V gene end was trimmed by 2 bases and the J gene end by 0 bases; junction bases not matched to a gene: 7. The CDR3 extends over 17 amino acids. From germline, CDR1 is MNHEY and CDR2 SVGAGI. Here the CDR3 reads CASSYRQGRNSNQPQHF. DNA for the CDR3: TGTGCCAGCAGTTACCGACAGGGCCGAAATAGCAATCAGCCCCAGCATTTT.

In its sample, this clonotype was seen a few times. CDR3: CAISAIREPSYEQYF. The CDR3 nucleotides read TGTGCCATCAGTGCCATCCGGGAGCCCTCCTACGAGCAGTACTTC. J is TRBJ2-7 and V is TRBV10-3; TRBD2 might be the D (6 bases). CDR1 and CDR2 (germline): ENHRY, SYGVKD. The CDR3 covers 15 residues. The V and J ends lost 4 bases and 0 bases respectively, with 13 bases between them.

This rearrangement joins TRBV6-2 or TRBV6-3 to TRBJ2-3; 11 nucleotides line up with TRBD2. Germline V CDR1 and CDR2: MNHEY, SVGEGT. The CDR3 is 17 amino acids. With 6 bases clipped from V and 0 bases from J, the junction kept 8 bases outside the gene matches. CDR3 amino acids: CASSSLSSGRSTDTQYF. DNA of the CDR3: TGTGCCAGCAGCTCCCTCTCTAGCGGGAGGAGCACAGATACGCAGTATTTT.

The sample holds a few counts of this clonotype. V gene TRBV6-5 combines with J gene TRBJ2-1, with D perhaps TRBD2 (6 bases). Between the trimmed V and J ends, which lost 7 bases and 7 bases, there was a span of 11 bases. The CDR3 runs to 12 residues. Per germline, CDR1 MNHEY and CDR2 SVGAGI. DNA for the CDR3: TGTGCCAGCACCCCTGGGGGGAATGAGCAGTTCTTC. Protein: CASTPGGNEQFF.

This clonotype was observed many times. The chain links TRBV9 to TRBJ1-1; D not resolved. Germline V gives CDR1 SGDLS, CDR2 YYNGEE. Between the trimmed V and J ends, which lost 3 bases and 11 bases, there was a span of 17 bases. The CDR3 contains 13 residues. The CDR3 is CASSENGVGWAFF. The DNA of the CDR3 is TGTGCCAGCAGCGAGAATGGGGTCGGTTGGGCTTTCTTT.

The rearrangement uses TRBV5-1 and TRBJ2-7; 7 bases are shared with TRBD2. Germline values: CDR1 SGHRS, CDR2 YFSETQ. After removal of 1 base from V and 4 bases from J, the junction contained 11 bases not matched to a gene. This CDR3 is built from 16 residues. CDR3 amino acids: CASSLFGGRETYEQYF. The CDR3 DNA reads TGCGCCAGCAGCTTGTTCGGTGGGCGGGAGACGTACGAGCAGTACTTC.

In the case of this clonotype: Sequence at one end of the junction differs from germline and may be a read error. The chain combines TRBV29-1 with TRBJ2-1; D not resolved. The CDR3 is 13 residues long. CDR1 is SQVTM, CDR2 ANQGSEA, per germline. In nucleotides, the CDR3 is TGCAGCGTTTTCTTACTCAGGCTAAATGAGCAGTCCTTC. This encodes CSVFLLRLNEQSF.

V gene TRBV7-8 combines with J gene TRBJ1-4, with a tentative D call TRBD1 (5 bases). From germline, CDR1 is SGHVS and CDR2 FQNEAQ. The CDR3 loop spans 16 amino acids. The germline V and J ends were trimmed by 5 bases and 7 bases, with 20 bases remaining between them. The CDR3 coding sequence is TGTGCCAGCAGCCAAGCCCGGAGGGGATTGAGTGAAAAACTGTTTTTT. Protein: CASSQARRGLSEKLFF.

The chain employs TRBV25-1 and TRBJ2-3; the D is unclear. Trimming pared 3 bases from V and 6 bases from J, leaving 10 bases between. The CDR3 contains 13 residues. Germline values: CDR1 MGHDK, CDR2 SYGVNS. DNA for the CDR3: TGTGCCAGCAGTGATCCGGGCCGCGATACGCAGTATTTT. This gives the protein CASSDPGRDTQYF.

Ten or more counts support this clonotype. V gene TRBV10-3 combines with J gene TRBJ2-3, with a tentative D call TRBD2 (5 bases). Deletions cut 6 bases from V and 6 bases from J, with 19 bases between. The CDR3 has 15 residues. Germline CDR1 reads ENHRY; CDR2 reads SYGVKD. The CDR3 here is CAIREAWENVDTQYF. CDR3 sequence (DNA): TGTGCCATCAGGGAGGCGTGGGAGAATGTGGATACGCAGTATTTT.